The 10 T cell receptor beta chains below all came from one sample that was sequenced in a study of T cell responses to AZD1222 COVID-19 vaccine (dated by TCRdb to the early 2020s). The intended sense of this specimen's time point label: baseline before first vaccination. Sample treatment or condition, as interpreted from the label and publication: meningococcal conjugate vaccine given as trial control. Libraries were prepared through the immunoSEQ multiplex PCR assay. TCRdb limited this immuneACCESS table to in-frame rearrangements with V and J called. A share of clones is missing; checked studies link under half to unresolved V genes, and the rest is unexplained. Here the sample has 120,000 or so clones; more than 85% occur a single time. The leading ten clones occupy more than 9.5% of the sample. The sample in question was peripheral blood, obtained on day 0 of MenACWY control vaccination. The origin of the receptors is an adult in good health.

This CDR3 reads CASSLTGFNEKLFF. The CDR3 DNA reads TGTGCCAGCAGCCTGACAGGGTTTAATGAAAAACTGTTTTTT. V usage is TRBV7-9 and J usage is TRBJ1-4; 7 nucleotides match TRBD1. The germline V gene encodes CDR1 SEHNR and CDR2 FQNEAQ (reference sequence). With 5 bases clipped from V and 4 bases from J, the junction kept 4 bases outside the gene matches. CDR3 length equals 14 residues.

The chain is built from TRBV12-5 and TRBJ2-6; D is undetermined. This CDR3 comprises 13 residues. Germline CDR1 is LGHNT and CDR2 is FRNRAP. V lost 7 bases and J lost 0, with 4 bases in between. The CDR3 nucleotides read TGTGCTAGTGCCCCCTCTGGGGCCAACGTCCTGACTTTC. Encoded protein: CASAPSGANVLTF.

The chain combines TRBV5-1 with TRBJ2-1; no clear D. CDR1 SGHRS and CDR2 YFSETQ come from the germline V gene. The length of the CDR3 is 16 residues. The V end was cut by 4 bases, the J end by 0 bases, with 14 bases between. Written as DNA, the CDR3 is TGCGCCAGCAGCCCGGACCGAAGAAGCTCCTACAATGAGCAGTTCTTC. It yields the protein CASSPDRRSSYNEQFF. Based on the CDR3 plus reference TRBV5-1 and TRBJ2-1, the full variable domain is KAGVTQTPRYLIKTRGQQVTLSCSPISGHRSVSWYQQTPGQGLQFLFEYFSETQRNKGNFPGRFSGRQFSNSRSEMNVSTLELGDSALYLCASSPDRRSSYNEQFFGPGTRLTVL.

This chain joins TRBV19 and TRBJ1-5; 9 bases line up with TRBD1. Trimming at V came to 2 bases and at J to 2 bases, leaving 7 bases not matched to a gene. Germline V gives CDR1 LNHDA, CDR2 SQIVND (reference sequence). The CDR3 has 17 residues. CDR3 DNA sequence: TGTGCCAGTAGTATATTGGACAGGGGAAACGGCAATCAGCCCCAGCATTTT. Translating it yields CASSILDRGNGNQPQHF.

The rearrangement uses TRBV3-1 (or the pseudogene TRBV3-2) and TRBJ2-1; perhaps TRBD2 as D (6 bases). V was clipped by 4 bases and J by 0 bases, with 10 bases between them. The CDR3 is 15 amino acids. Germline CDR1 reads LGHDT; CDR2 reads YNNKEL (reference sequence). The CDR3 nucleotides are TGTGCCAGCAGCCCTAGCGATCGCTCCTACAATGAGCAGTTCTTC. It is translated as CASSPSDRSYNEQFF.

The gene calls are TRBV9 and TRBJ2-3; D uncertain. In germline, CDR1 is SGDLS, CDR2 YYNGEE. The CDR3 has 14 amino acids. V was pared by 0 bases and J by 0 bases, with 5 bases between. The CDR3 DNA reads as TGTGCCAGCAGCGTAGGTGCGAGCACAGATACGCAGTATTTT. It yields the protein CASSVGASTDTQYF.

This clone was picked up one time. This chain links TRBV24-1 with TRBJ1-1; TRBD1 matches at 10 bases. CDR1 and CDR2 from the germline V gene are KGHDR and SFDVKD. The trim removed 7 bases at V and 6 bases at J, leaving 7 bases unmatched. The CDR3 runs to 14 residues. The DNA of the CDR3 is TGTGCCACCAGGGGGATAGGACAGGGGGCTGAAGCTTTCTTT. This translates into CATRGIGQGAEAFF.

V usage is TRBV10-3 and J usage is TRBJ1-1; D unresolved. Germline V gives CDR1 ENHRY, CDR2 SYGVKD. This CDR3 spans 11 amino acids. V lost 3 bases and J lost 7, with 6 bases in between. CDR3 loop: CAISDGSEAFF. In nucleotides, the CDR3 is TGTGCCATCAGTGACGGCAGTGAAGCTTTCTTT.

This chain connects TRBV30 to TRBJ1-1; D gene ambiguous. V dropped 8 bases and J dropped 6 bases, with 16 bases sitting between them. CDR3 length: 12 residues. Germline V CDR1 and CDR2: GTSNPN, SVGIG (reference sequence). CDR3 DNA: TGTGCCACAAAAGGAGGGAGGCCTGAAGCTTTCTTT. Its protein is CATKGGRPEAFF.

In DNA, the CDR3 is TGTGCCAGCAGCGCAGGGCGGACAGGGGGGAATGAAAAACTGTTTTTT. Translation gives CASSAGRTGGNEKLFF. The chain carries TRBV11-3 and TRBJ1-4; 10 bases fit TRBD1. CDR3 length: 16 amino acids. V trimming: 5 bases; J trimming: 5 bases; junction bases outside the gene matches: 8. From germline, CDR1 is SGHNT and CDR2 YENEEA. The whole variable domain, remainder taken from reference TRBV11-3 and TRBJ1-4, is EAGVVQSPRYKIIEKKQPVAFWCNPISGHNTLYWYLQNLGQGPELLIRYENEEAVDDSQLPKDRFSAERLKGVDSTLKIQPAELGDSAVYLCASSAGRTGGNEKLFFGSGTQLSVL.